A single sample is the source of the 20 T cell receptor beta chains below, sequenced in a study of Ad26.COV2.S vaccination and SARS-CoV-2 variants (dated by TCRdb to the early 2020s). The meaning of the sample's treatment or condition label: 15 to 20 received Ad26.COV2.S at low or high dose, single or two shots; 5 received placebo; per-sample allocation not given. For vaccine and placebo recipients, repertoires were sequenced using samples collected on day 63 after the first injection. The library was prepared using the immunoSEQ multiplex PCR assay. Entries here come from immuneACCESS through TCRdb and include only in-frame sequences with V and J called. Some clones fail to appear in such tables; in the studies checked, an unresolved V gene covers under half of the shortfall, and the cause of the remainder is unknown. The sample has hundreds of thousands of clones on record, approximately 88% of them singletons. The ten largest clones take up about 1.5% of the sample.

The sample in question was peripheral blood, obtained in a trial of Ad26.COV2.S vaccine versus placebo. These TCRs come from a person aged 18 to 59 who received the Ad26.COV2.S COVID-19 vaccine or a placebo.

Comment on this clone: Other DNA sequences in this sample translate to the same CDR3. The chain recombines TRBV5-1 with TRBJ2-2; D is unresolved. The CDR3 extends over 13 amino acids. Trimming shortened V by 0 bases and J by 5 bases, and 5 bases separated the two germline ends. Germline CDR1 and CDR2: SGHRS and YFSETQ. The CDR3 here is CASSLEGTGELFF. Written as DNA, the CDR3 is TGCGCCAGCAGCTTGGAAGGTACCGGGGAGCTGTTTTTT.

V and J are TRBV4-3 and TRBJ2-7, with 8 bases aligning to TRBD1. The germline V gene has CDR1 LGHNA and CDR2 YSLEER. The ends lost 1 base at V and 2 bases at J; junction bases unmatched: 1. The CDR3 has 14 amino acids. The chain's CDR3 is CASSQATGAYEQYF. DNA for the CDR3: TGCGCCAGCAGCCAAGCGACAGGGGCCTACGAGCAGTACTTC.

The CDR3 sequence is CASSPATGSTDTQYF. The CDR3 DNA is TGTGCCAGCTCACCAGCGACAGGAAGCACAGATACGCAGTATTTT. The chain recombines TRBV18 with TRBJ2-3; TRBD1 might be the D (6 bases). The CDR3 loop spans 15 amino acids. Germline CDR1 is KGHSH and CDR2 is LQKENI. Trimming pared 2 bases from V and 0 bases from J, leaving 9 bases between.

The DNA for the CDR3 is TGTGCCAGCAGCTGGGGGCTCAGGGAAGCTTTCTTT. Protein: CASSWGLREAFF. The chain carries TRBV5-5 and TRBJ1-1; possible D gene TRBD1, 6 bases. The V end lost 3 bases, the J end lost 8 bases, and 11 bases lay between the germline ends. The CDR3 covers 12 residues. In germline, CDR1 is SGHKS, CDR2 YYEKEE (reference sequence).

This clone was recorded a few times. The chain uses TRBV6-6 and TRBJ2-7; D is possibly TRBD2 (7 bases). Trimming pared 5 bases from V and 0 bases from J, leaving 11 bases between. The CDR3 runs to 14 residues. Germline V CDR1 and CDR2: MNHNY, SVGAGI (reference sequence). The CDR3 spells CASSRGGLSYEQYF. CDR3 in DNA: TGTGCCAGCAGTAGGGGGGGCCTCTCCTACGAGCAGTACTTC.

The CDR3 loop is CASSQLGVRAPMIRVQPQHF. DNA of the CDR3: TGCGCCAGCAGCCAGTTAGGGGTCCGTGCGCCAATGATTCGGGTTCAGCCCCAGCATTTT. The chain employs TRBV4-3 and TRBJ1-5; D might be TRBD1 (5 bases). Germline V lookup: CDR1 LGHNA, CDR2 YSLEER. CDR3 length equals 20 residues. V gave up 3 bases and J gave up 6 bases, with 30 bases separating them.

V usage is TRBV4-3 and J usage is TRBJ2-6; the match to TRBD1 covers 10 bases. The CDR3 has 17 residues. J lost 4 bases, V lost 4 bases, and 7 bases had no gene match. Germline CDR1 and CDR2: LGHNA and YSLEER. In nucleotides, the CDR3 is TGCGCCAGCAGCCTAGGACAGGGGGGGCCCGGGGCCAACGTCCTGACTTTC. Translating gives CASSLGQGGPGANVLTF.

V is TRBV24-1 and J is TRBJ1-6; tentative D call: TRBD1 (6 bases). CDR3 length: 15 amino acids. The V and J ends lost 4 bases and 3 bases respectively, with 9 bases between them. CDR1 is KGHDR, CDR2 SFDVKD, per germline. The CDR3 DNA reads as TGTGCCACCAGTGACGGACAGCTCTATAATTCACCCCTCCACTTT. It yields the protein CATSDGQLYNSPLHF.

The chain carries TRBV5-4 and TRBJ1-6; weak D call: TRBD1 (5 bases). Trimming shortened V by 0 bases and J by 0 bases, and 10 bases separated the two germline ends. CDR3 size: 17 residues. Germline CDR1 and CDR2: SGHNT and YYREEE (reference sequence). CDR3 bases: TGTGCCAGCAGCTTGGGGGGGGAGAGCTCCTATAATTCACCCCTCCACTTT. Translation: CASSLGGESSYNSPLHF.

The chain uses TRBV24-1 and TRBJ2-1; 11 bases agree with TRBD2. This CDR3 contains 18 residues. The V gene end was trimmed by 7 bases and the J gene end by 0 bases; junction bases not matched to a gene: 10. The V gene's germline CDR1 is KGHDR and CDR2 SFDVKD. This CDR3 reads CATSSGLAGLSSYNEQFF. CDR3 in DNA: TGTGCCACCAGCTCCGGACTAGCGGGCTTGAGCTCCTACAATGAGCAGTTCTTC.

V is TRBV4-3 and J is TRBJ2-7; D tentatively reads TRBD1 or TRBD2 (7 bases each). The CDR3 length is 15 residues. Trimming took off 1 base at V and 3 bases at J, with 13 bases between the two ends. Germline CDR1 is LGHNA and CDR2 is YSLEER. This CDR3 is CASSQVGGGSYEQYF. The CDR3 DNA sequence: TGCGCCAGCAGCCAAGTGGGAGGGGGCAGCTACGAGCAGTACTTC.

The chain uses TRBV6-5 and TRBJ1-2, with D possibly matching TRBD1 (5 bases). There are 13 residues in the CDR3. Trimming pared 2 bases from V and 4 bases from J, leaving 8 bases between. Germline V CDR1 and CDR2: MNHEY, SVGAGI. Here the CDR3 reads CASSYGGTYGYTF. DNA for the CDR3: TGTGCCAGCAGTTACGGCGGGACCTATGGCTACACCTTC.

This clone was seen only once. The chain recombines TRBV13 with TRBJ2-1; 14 bases are shared with TRBD2. Germline CDR1 reads PRHDT; CDR2 reads FYEKMQ (reference sequence). Germline trimming cut 5 bases from V and 10 bases from J; bases unmatched to any gene: 10. The CDR3 spans 16 residues. The CDR3 sequence is CASSPLPGLAGAEQFF. The DNA of the CDR3 is TGTGCCAGCAGCCCACTCCCGGGACTAGCGGGGGCGGAGCAGTTCTTC.

CDR3 sequence: CASSLGPYWEETQYF. The CDR3, as DNA: TGTGCCAGCAGCTTAGGGCCTTATTGGGAGGAGACCCAGTACTTC. V is TRBV7-2 and J is TRBJ2-5; possibly TRBD2 for D (5 bases). Trimming shortened V by 1 base and J by 5 bases, and 14 bases separated the two germline ends. Germline V gene data show CDR1 as SGHTA and CDR2 as FQGNSA. The CDR3 is 15 amino acids.

This chain links TRBV7-9 with TRBJ1-4; D is unclear. Per germline, CDR1 SEHNR and CDR2 FQNEAQ (reference sequence). CDR3 size: 16 residues. V gave up 3 bases and J gave up 8 bases, with 19 bases separating them. The CDR3 loop is CASSLRGLGPGEKLFF. The CDR3 region has the DNA TGTGCCAGCAGCTTGCGGGGTCTCGGGCCGGGCGAAAAACTGTTTTTT.

The rearrangement joins TRBV24-1 to TRBJ1-1; maybe TRBD1 (5 bases). CDR1 KGHDR and CDR2 SFDVKD come from the germline V gene. CDR3 length equals 13 residues. V was pared by 6 bases and J by 3 bases, with 10 bases between. DNA for the CDR3: TGTGCCACCAGTTGGGGGGTGGACACTGAAGCTTTCTTT. Its protein is CATSWGVDTEAFF.

The J gene is TRBJ2-7, the V gene TRBV28; D is unresolved. The CDR3 extends over 15 amino acids. CDR1 is MDHEN and CDR2 is SYDVKM in the germline V gene. Trimming left V 8 bases short and J 1 base short, with 18 bases between. In nucleotides, the CDR3 is TGTGCCAGCGGTGGTGTTCGGGCCCAATCCTACGAGCAGTACTTC. Translation gives CASGGVRAQSYEQYF.

The chain combines TRBV3-1 (or the pseudogene TRBV3-2) with TRBJ1-1; D gene unclear. The germline V gene has CDR1 LGHDT and CDR2 YNNKEL (reference sequence). With 2 bases removed from V and 5 bases from J, the gap between germline ends came to 12 bases. The CDR3 contains 14 residues. CDR3 DNA: TGTGCCAGCAGCCAATTCCAGGCGGGGACTGAAGCTTTCTTT. It yields the protein CASSQFQAGTEAFF.

The gene calls are TRBV25-1 and TRBJ2-1, with D perhaps TRBD2 (7 bases). Germline V gene sequence: CDR1 MGHDK, CDR2 SYGVNS. Trimming removed 5 bases from V and 0 bases from J, with 17 bases in between. This CDR3 contains 17 residues. This CDR3 is CASSRGAGTSSYNEQFF. The CDR3 DNA is TGTGCCAGCAGTCGGGGGGCGGGGACCTCCTCCTACAATGAGCAGTTCTTC.

This clone has a single count. CDR3 bases: TGTGCCAGCAGTCCCAAAGGCCATTGGCCCCAGCATTTT. It yields the protein CASSPKGHWPQHF. The V and J genes are TRBV27 and TRBJ1-5; the D is unclear. This CDR3 contains 13 residues. Deletions cut 5 bases from V and 9 bases from J, with 14 bases between. Germline V gene lookup returns CDR1 MNHEY and CDR2 SMNVEV (reference sequence).